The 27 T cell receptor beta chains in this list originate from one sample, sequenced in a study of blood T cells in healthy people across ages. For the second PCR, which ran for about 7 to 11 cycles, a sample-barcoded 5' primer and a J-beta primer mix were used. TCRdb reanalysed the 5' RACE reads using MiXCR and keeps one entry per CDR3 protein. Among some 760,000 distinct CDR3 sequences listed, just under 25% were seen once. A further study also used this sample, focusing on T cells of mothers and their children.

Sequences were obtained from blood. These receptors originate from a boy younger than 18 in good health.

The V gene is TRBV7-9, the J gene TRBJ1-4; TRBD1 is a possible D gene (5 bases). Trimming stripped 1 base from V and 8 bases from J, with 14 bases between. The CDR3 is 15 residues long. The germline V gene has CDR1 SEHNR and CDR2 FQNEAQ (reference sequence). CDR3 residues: CASSLDGHLGEKLFF. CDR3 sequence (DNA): TGTGCCAGCAGCTTAGATGGACACCTAGGCGAAAAACTGTTTTTT.

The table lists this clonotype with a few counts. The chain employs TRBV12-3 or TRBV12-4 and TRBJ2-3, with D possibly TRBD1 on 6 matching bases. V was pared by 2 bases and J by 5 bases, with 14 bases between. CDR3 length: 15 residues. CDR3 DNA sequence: TGTGCCAGCAGTTTACGCGCAGGGGCTCAAGATACGCAGTATTTT. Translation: CASSLRAGAQDTQYF.

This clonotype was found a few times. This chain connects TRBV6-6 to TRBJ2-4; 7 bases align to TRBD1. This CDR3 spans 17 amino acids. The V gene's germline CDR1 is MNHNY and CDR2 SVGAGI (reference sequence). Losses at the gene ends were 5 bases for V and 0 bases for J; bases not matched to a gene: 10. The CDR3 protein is CASSPLRTGLAKNIQYF. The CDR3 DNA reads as TGTGCCAGCAGTCCATTGAGGACAGGTCTAGCCAAAAACATTCAGTACTTC.

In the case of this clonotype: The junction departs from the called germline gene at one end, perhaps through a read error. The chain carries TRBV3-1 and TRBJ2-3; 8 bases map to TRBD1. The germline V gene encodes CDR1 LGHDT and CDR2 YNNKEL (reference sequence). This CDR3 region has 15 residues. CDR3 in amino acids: CASSQDQGAYDTQYF. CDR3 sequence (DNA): TGTGCCAGCAGTCAAGATCAGGGGGCGTATGATACGCAGTATTTT.

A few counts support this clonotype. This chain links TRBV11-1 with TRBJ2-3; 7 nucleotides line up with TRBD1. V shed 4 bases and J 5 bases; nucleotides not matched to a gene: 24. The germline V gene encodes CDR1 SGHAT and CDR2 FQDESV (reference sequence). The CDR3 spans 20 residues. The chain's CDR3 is CASSSKAPFERQGAGDTQYF. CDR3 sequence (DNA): TGTGCCAGCAGCTCCAAGGCCCCATTCGAGAGACAGGGAGCTGGAGATACGCAGTATTTT. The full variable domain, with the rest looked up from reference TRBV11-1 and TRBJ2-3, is EAEVAQSPRYKITEKSQAVAFWCDPISGHATLYWYRQILGQGPELLVQFQDESVVDDSQLPKDRFSAERLKGVDSTLKIQPAELGDSAMYLCASSSKAPFERQGAGDTQYFGPGTRLTVL.

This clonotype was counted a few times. CDR3 protein: CASSRAENEKLFF. The CDR3, as DNA: TGTGCCAGCTCACGGGCGGAGAATGAAAAACTGTTTTTT. The chain links TRBV18 to TRBJ1-4, with D uncertain. The V gene's germline CDR1 is KGHSH and CDR2 LQKENI. V was trimmed by 4 bases and J by 5 bases, leaving 8 bases between them. The CDR3 has 13 residues.

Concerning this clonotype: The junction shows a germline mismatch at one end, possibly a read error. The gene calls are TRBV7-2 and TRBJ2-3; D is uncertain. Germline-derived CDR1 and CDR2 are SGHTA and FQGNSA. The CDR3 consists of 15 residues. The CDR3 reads CAGSPDGQGTDTQYF. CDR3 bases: TGTGCCGGCAGCCCAGACGGGCAAGGTACAGATACGCAGTATTTT.

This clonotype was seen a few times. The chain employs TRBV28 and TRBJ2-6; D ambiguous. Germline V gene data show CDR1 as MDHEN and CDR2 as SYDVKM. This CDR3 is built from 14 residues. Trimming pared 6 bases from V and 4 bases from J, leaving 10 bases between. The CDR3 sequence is CASSTSRGANVLTF. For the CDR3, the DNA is TGTGCCAGCAGCACCAGCCGGGGGGCCAACGTCCTGACTTTC.

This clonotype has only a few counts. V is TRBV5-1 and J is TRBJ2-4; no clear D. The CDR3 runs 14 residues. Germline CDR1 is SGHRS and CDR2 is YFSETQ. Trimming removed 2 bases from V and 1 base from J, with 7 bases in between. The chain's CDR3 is CASSFGIAKNIQYF. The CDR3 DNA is TGCGCCAGCAGCTTTGGAATTGCCAAAAACATTCAGTACTTC.

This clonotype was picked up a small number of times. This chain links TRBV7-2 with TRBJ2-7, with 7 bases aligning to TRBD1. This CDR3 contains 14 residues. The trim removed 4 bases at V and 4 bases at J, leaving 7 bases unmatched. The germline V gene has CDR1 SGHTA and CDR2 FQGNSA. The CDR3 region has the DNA TGTGCCAGCAGCTCGGGACAGAGACTTTACGAGCAGTACTTC. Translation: CASSSGQRLYEQYF.

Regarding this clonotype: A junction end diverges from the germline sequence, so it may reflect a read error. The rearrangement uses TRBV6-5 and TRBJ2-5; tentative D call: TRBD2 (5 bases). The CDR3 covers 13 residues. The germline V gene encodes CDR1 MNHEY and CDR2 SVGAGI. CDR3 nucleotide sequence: TGTGCCAGTAGTTCCACTAGACAAGAGACCCAGTACTTC. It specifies CASSSTRQETQYF.

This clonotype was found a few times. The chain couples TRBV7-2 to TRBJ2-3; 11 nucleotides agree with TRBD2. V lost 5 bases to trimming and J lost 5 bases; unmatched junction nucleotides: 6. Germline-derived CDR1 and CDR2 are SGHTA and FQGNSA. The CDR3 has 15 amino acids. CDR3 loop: CASSLSGGARDTQYF. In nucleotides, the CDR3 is TGTGCCAGCAGCCTTAGCGGGGGGGCTAGAGATACGCAGTATTTT.

DNA for the CDR3: TGCGCCAGCAGCTTGAATCCAGGACCCCAAATGAACACTGAAGCTTTCTTT. Its protein product is CASSLNPGPQMNTEAFF. This chain uses TRBV5-1 with TRBJ1-1, with unresolved D. Germline CDR1 is SGHRS and CDR2 is YFSETQ. Trimming stripped 1 base from V and 0 bases from J, with 16 bases between. This CDR3 is 17 amino acids long.

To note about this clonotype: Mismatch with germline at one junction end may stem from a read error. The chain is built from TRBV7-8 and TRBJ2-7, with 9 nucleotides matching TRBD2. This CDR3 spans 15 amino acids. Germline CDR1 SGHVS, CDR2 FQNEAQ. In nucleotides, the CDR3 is TGCGCCAGCAGCCCCGAGGCGGGGGGGCCGTACGAGCAGTACTTC. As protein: CASSPEAGGPYEQYF.

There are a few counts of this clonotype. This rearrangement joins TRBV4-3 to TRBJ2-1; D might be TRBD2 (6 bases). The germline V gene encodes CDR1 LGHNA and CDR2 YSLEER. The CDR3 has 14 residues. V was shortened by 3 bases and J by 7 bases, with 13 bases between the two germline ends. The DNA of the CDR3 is TGCGCCAGCAGCCAGTCGATAGGGAGGAATGAGCAGTTCTTC. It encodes CASSQSIGRNEQFF.

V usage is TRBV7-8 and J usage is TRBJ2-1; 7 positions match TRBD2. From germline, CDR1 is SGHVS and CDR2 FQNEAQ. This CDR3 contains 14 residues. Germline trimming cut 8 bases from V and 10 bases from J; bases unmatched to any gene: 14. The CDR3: CASRALASGREQFF. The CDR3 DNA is TGTGCCAGCCGCGCCTTGGCTAGCGGCAGAGAGCAGTTCTTC.

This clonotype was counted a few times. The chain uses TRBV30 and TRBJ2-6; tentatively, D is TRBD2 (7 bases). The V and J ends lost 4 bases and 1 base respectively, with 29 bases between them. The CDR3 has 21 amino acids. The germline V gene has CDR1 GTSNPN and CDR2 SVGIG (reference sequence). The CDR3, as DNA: TGTGCCTGGATTTACAAAGGGGGAGGGCGGAAGGGGCCTTCTGGGGCCAACGTCCTGACTTTC. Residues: CAWIYKGGGRKGPSGANVLTF.

CDR3 sequence reads: CSARVGTEHKETQYF. DNA of the CDR3: TGCAGTGCTCGGGTCGGGACGGAACATAAAGAGACCCAGTACTTC. The chain uses TRBV20-1 and TRBJ2-5; TRBD1 or TRBD2 may be the D gene (5 bases each). V lost 5 bases to trimming and J lost 3 bases, with 19 bases between them. Germline loops: CDR1 DFQATT, CDR2 SNEGSKA (reference sequence). CDR3 length: 15 amino acids.

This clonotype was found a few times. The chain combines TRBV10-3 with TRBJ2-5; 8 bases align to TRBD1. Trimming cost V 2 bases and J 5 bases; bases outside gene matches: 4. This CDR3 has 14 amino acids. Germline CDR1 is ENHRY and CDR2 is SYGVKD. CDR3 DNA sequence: TGTGCCATCAGTGAGGGGACAGGAATGGAGACCCAGTACTTC. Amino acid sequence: CAISEGTGMETQYF.

This CDR3 is CASNPSDDWSPLGYTF. The CDR3 coding sequence is TGTGCCAGCAACCCCTCGGACGACTGGTCGCCCCTTGGCTACACCTTC. J is TRBJ1-2 and V is TRBV3-1; the D is unclear. CDR3 length: 16 amino acids. V lost 7 bases, J lost 7 bases, and 25 bases lay in between. Germline values: CDR1 LGHDT, CDR2 YNNKEL (reference sequence). Complete variable domain (other parts from reference TRBV3-1 and TRBJ1-2): DTAVSQTPKYLVTQMGNDKSIKCEQNLGHDTMYWYKQDSKKFLKIMFSYNNKELIINETVPNRFSPKSPDKAHLNLHINSLELGDSAVYFCASNPSDDWSPLGYTFGSGTRLTVV.

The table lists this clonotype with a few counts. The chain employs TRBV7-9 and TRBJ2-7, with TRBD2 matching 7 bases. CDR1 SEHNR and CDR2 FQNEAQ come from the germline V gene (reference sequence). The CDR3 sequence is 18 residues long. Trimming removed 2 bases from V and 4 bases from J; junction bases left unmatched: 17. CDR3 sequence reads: CASSLRDASGPSSYEQYF. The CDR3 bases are TGTGCCAGCAGCTTACGGGACGCTAGCGGCCCCAGCTCGTACGAGCAGTACTTC.

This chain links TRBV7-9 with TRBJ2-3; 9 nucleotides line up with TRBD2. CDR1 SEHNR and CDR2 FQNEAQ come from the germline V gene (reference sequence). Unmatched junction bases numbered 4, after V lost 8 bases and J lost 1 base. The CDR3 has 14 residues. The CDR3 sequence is CASLRTSGTDTQYF. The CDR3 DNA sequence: TGTGCCAGCCTCCGGACTAGCGGCACAGATACGCAGTATTTT.

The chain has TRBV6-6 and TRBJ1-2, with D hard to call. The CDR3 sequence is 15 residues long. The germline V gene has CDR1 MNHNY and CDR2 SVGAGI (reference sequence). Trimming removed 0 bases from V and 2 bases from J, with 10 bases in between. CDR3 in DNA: TGTGCCAGCAGTTACTCGGCGGCAGACAACTATGGCTACACCTTC. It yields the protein CASSYSAADNYGYTF.

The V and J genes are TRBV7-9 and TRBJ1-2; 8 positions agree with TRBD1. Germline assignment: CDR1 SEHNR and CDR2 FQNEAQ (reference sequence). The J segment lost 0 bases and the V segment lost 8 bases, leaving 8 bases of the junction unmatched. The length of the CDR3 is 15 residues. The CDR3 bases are TGTGCCAGCGGAATACAGGGGGAAGCTAACTATGGCTACACCTTC. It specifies CASGIQGEANYGYTF.

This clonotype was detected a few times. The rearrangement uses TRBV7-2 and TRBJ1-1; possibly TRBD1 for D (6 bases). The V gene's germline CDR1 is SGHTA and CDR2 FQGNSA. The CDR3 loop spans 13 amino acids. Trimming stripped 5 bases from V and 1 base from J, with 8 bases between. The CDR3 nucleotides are TGTGCCAGCAGCACCAGGGGGAACACTGAAGCTTTCTTT. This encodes CASSTRGNTEAFF.

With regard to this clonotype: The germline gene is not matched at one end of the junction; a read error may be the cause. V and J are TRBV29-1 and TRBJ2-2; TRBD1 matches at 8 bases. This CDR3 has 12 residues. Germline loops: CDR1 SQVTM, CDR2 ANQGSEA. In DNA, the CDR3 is TGCAGCGTTCGACAGGGGCCCGGGGGGCTGTTTTTT. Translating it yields CSVRQGPGGLFF.

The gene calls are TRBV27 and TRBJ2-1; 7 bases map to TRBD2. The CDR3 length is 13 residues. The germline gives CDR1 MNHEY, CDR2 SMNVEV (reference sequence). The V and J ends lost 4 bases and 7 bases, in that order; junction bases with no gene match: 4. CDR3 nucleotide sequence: TGTGCCAGCAGTTGGACTAGATCTAATGAGCAGTTCTTC. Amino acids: CASSWTRSNEQFF.